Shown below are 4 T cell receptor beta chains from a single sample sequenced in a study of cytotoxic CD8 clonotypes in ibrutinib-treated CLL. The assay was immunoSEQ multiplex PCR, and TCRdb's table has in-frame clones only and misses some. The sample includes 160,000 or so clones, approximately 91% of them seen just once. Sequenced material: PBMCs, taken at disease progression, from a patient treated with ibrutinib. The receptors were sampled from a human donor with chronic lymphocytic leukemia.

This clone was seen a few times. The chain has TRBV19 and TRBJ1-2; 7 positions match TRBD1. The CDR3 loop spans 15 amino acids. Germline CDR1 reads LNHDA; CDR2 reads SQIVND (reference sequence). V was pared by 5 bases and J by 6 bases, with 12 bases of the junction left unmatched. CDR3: CASSYSARGDHGYTF. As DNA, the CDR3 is TGTGCCAGTAGTTATTCGGCCAGGGGGGATCATGGCTACACCTTC. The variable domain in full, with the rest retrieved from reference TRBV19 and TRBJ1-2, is DGGITQSPKYLFRKEGQNVTLSCEQNLNHDAMYWYRQDPGQGLRLIYYSQIVNDFQKGDIAEGYSVSREKKESFPLTVTSAQKNPTAFYLCASSYSARGDHGYTFGSGTRLTVV.

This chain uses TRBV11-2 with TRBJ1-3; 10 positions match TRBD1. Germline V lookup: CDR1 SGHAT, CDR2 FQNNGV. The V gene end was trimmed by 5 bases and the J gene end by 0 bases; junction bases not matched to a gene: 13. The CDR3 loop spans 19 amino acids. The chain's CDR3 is CASSPTPGTGADSGNTIYF. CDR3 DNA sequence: TGTGCCAGCAGCCCAACCCCCGGGACAGGGGCCGACTCTGGAAACACCATATATTTT.

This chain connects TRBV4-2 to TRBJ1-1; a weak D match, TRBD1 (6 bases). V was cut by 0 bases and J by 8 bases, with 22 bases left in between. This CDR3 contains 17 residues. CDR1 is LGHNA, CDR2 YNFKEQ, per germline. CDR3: CASSQDRLLDSLLEAFF. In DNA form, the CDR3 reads TGTGCCAGCAGCCAAGACCGGCTGTTGGACAGCCTTCTCGAAGCTTTCTTT.

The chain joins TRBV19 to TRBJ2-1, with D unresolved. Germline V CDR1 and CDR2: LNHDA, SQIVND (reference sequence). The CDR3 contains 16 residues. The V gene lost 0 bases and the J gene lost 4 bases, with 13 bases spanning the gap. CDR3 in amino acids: CASSIELPPNYNEQFF. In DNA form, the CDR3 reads TGTGCCAGTAGTATAGAACTCCCGCCGAATTACAATGAGCAGTTCTTC.